The 26 T cell receptor beta chains below come from one sample, sequenced in a study of monozygotic twins with inflammatory bowel disease. TCRdb reprocessed the 5' RACE reads and keeps a single row for each CDR3 protein, giving no DNA. The sample has 300,000 to 400,000 distinct CDR3 sequences. Sample: blood. The receptor source for this set is a human donor with ulcerative colitis or Crohn's disease, or a healthy co-twin of an affected twin (not recorded which).

The chain links TRBV6-5 to TRBJ1-3. This CDR3 has 12 residues. Germline V gene data show CDR1 as MNHEY and CDR2 as SVGAGI. The CDR3 spells CASGPSGNTIYF.

V and J are TRBV5-4 and TRBJ2-5; without DNA, the TCRdb call of TRBD1 cannot be checked. Germline CDR1 reads SGHNT; CDR2 reads YYREEE (reference sequence). The CDR3 totals 14 residues. The CDR3 sequence is CASSFQGGEETQYF.

The rearrangement links TRBV5-1 to TRBJ2-5; the D gene TCRdb calls, TRBD2, cannot be checked with no DNA. CDR3 length: 18 amino acids. Germline CDR1 and CDR2: SGHRS and YFSETQ. CDR3 protein: CASSWVGTSGRIWETQYF. Variable domain in full (rest from reference TRBV5-1 and TRBJ2-5): KAGVTQTPRYLIKTRGQQVTLSCSPISGHRSVSWYQQTPGQGLQFLFEYFSETQRNKGNFPGRFSGRQFSNSRSEMNVSTLELGDSALYLCASSWVGTSGRIWETQYFGPGTRLLVL.

V gene TRBV20-1 combines with J gene TRBJ1-5. The CDR3 length is 16 residues. Germline assignment: CDR1 DFQATT and CDR2 SNEGSKA (reference sequence). The CDR3 protein is CSAREGWDTRGEPQHF.

The V and J genes are TRBV20-1 and TRBJ1-4; as DNA is missing, the TRBD1 call by TCRdb cannot be tested. The CDR3 runs 16 residues. Germline V lookup: CDR1 DFQATT, CDR2 SNEGSKA (reference sequence). CDR3 loop: CSARFPGQGTNEKLFF.

V gene TRBV12-3 or TRBV12-4 combines with J gene TRBJ2-1; lacking DNA, the TRBD1 call made by TCRdb goes unchecked. This CDR3 region has 16 residues. This chain's CDR3 is CASSMGTQGSYNEQFF.

The chain has TRBV12-3 or TRBV12-4 and TRBJ1-5; the D call of TRBD1 rests on TCRdb alone, since no DNA is present to check it. The CDR3 has 16 amino acids. The CDR3 protein is CASSTGTGSLNQPQHF.

The chain combines TRBV4-1 with TRBJ2-7; lacking DNA, the TRBD1 call made by TCRdb goes unchecked. The CDR3 extends over 15 amino acids. The V gene's germline CDR1 is MGHRA and CDR2 YSYEKL. The CDR3 spells CASSGGKDGAYEQYF.

V gene TRBV27 combines with J gene TRBJ2-5; TCRdb picks TRBD1, but there is no DNA to check that call. The germline CDR1 and CDR2 sequences are MNHEY and SMNVEV (reference sequence). This CDR3 has 16 amino acids. This chain's CDR3 is CASRHAGTGFQETQYF.

The chain is built from TRBV7-6 and TRBJ2-1. CDR1 is SGHVS, CDR2 FNYEAQ, per germline. This CDR3 region has 15 residues. The CDR3 loop is CASSLADISYNEQYF.

The chain is built from TRBV25-1 and TRBJ2-1; the TCRdb call, TRBD2, lacks DNA for checking. CDR1 is MGHDK, CDR2 SYGVNS, per germline. The CDR3 consists of 15 residues. CDR3 region: CASSAPSGKNNEQFF.

This chain links TRBV6-1 with TRBJ2-3; TCRdb names TRBD2, which stays unverified in the absence of DNA. Germline loops: CDR1 MNHNS, CDR2 SASEGT. The CDR3 has 16 amino acids. The CDR3 is CASSVFSGTSTDTQYF.

The chain links TRBV15 to TRBJ1-6; absent DNA, TCRdb's TRBD1 call cannot be checked. Germline lookup yields CDR1 LNHNV and CDR2 YYDKDF (reference sequence). CDR3 length: 15 residues. CDR3 region: CATSREAGAGSPLHF.

V gene TRBV13 combines with J gene TRBJ1-1; the TCRdb D gene call, TRBD1, has no DNA to confirm it. The CDR3 runs to 16 residues. Germline V gene sequence: CDR1 PRHDT, CDR2 FYEKMQ (reference sequence). The CDR3: CASKYISGTVNTEAFF. The whole variable domain, filled in from reference TRBV13 and TRBJ1-1, reads AAGVIQSPRHLIKEKRETATLKCYPIPRHDTVYWYQQGPGQDPQFLISFYEKMQSDKGSIPDRFSAQQFSDYHSELNMSSLELGDSALYFCASKYISGTVNTEAFFGQGTRLTVV.

The chain couples TRBV6-5 to TRBJ2-1; TCRdb's assignment of TRBD1 cannot be checked, as there is no DNA. This CDR3 region has 17 residues. The germline CDR1 and CDR2 sequences are MNHEY and SVGAGI. The CDR3: CASSYHTGQGSYNEQFF.

V and J are TRBV12-3 or TRBV12-4 and TRBJ1-5; the TCRdb call, TRBD1, lacks DNA for checking. The CDR3 has 15 amino acids. The CDR3 is CAGRGDRYSNQPQHF.

The chain joins TRBV6-5 to TRBJ2-1. This CDR3 is built from 11 residues. CDR1 MNHEY and CDR2 SVGAGI come from the germline V gene. CDR3 sequence reads: CASRRGPEQFF.

The rearrangement links TRBV27 to TRBJ2-1; with no DNA, the TCRdb D assignment of TRBD1 cannot be verified. CDR1 is MNHEY and CDR2 is SMNVEV in the germline V gene (reference sequence). This CDR3 region has 15 residues. CDR3 loop: CASRGTGFTYNEQFF.

This chain uses TRBV12-3 or TRBV12-4 with TRBJ2-3; with no DNA, the TCRdb D assignment of TRBD2 cannot be verified. This CDR3 region has 15 residues. The chain's CDR3 is CASKLTSGGVDTQYF.

The chain couples TRBV5-4 to TRBJ2-2. This CDR3 has 12 amino acids. The germline V gene has CDR1 SGHNT and CDR2 YYREEE (reference sequence). This chain's CDR3 is CASSRHTGELFF.

The genes are TRBV27 and TRBJ1-5. The CDR3 loop spans 14 amino acids. Per germline, CDR1 MNHEY and CDR2 SMNVEV (reference sequence). CDR3: CASSPGRSNQPQHF.

The chain employs TRBV30 and TRBJ1-1. Looked up from germline, CDR1 is GTSNPN and CDR2 is SVGIG (reference sequence). The CDR3 extends over 13 amino acids. The CDR3 loop is CAWRAGFNTEAFF.

The genes are TRBV4-2 and TRBJ2-1; TCRdb gives TRBD1 as the D gene, but with no DNA this cannot be confirmed. The CDR3 length is 18 residues. Germline V CDR1 and CDR2: LGHNA, YNFKEQ. The CDR3 loop reads CASSQVLIGQGKKAEQFF.

The CDR3 loop reads CSVEVVAVANEQFF. The genes are TRBV29-1 and TRBJ2-1; with no DNA, the TCRdb D assignment of TRBD2 cannot be verified. The V gene's germline CDR1 is SQVTM and CDR2 ANQGSEA. This CDR3 region has 14 residues.

The chain joins TRBV20-1 to TRBJ1-1. From germline, CDR1 is DFQATT and CDR2 SNEGSKA (reference sequence). CDR3 length: 12 residues. The CDR3 here is CSAEDRTTEAFF.

This CDR3 reads CASSRSPGGSETQYF. V usage is TRBV12-3 or TRBV12-4 and J usage is TRBJ2-5; TCRdb reports TRBD1, a call that lacks DNA to check it against. CDR3 size: 15 residues.